The TCR beta chain described here comes from a study (dated by TCRdb to the mid-2010s). As to this clonotype: Its antigen is still unknown. It is unclear where the CDR3 begins or ends on the DNA, so no DNA is shown, and the CDR3 is as TCRdb lists it.

Library creation used RT-PCR. Sequenced using an Illumina MiSeq. TCRdb trimmed the raw reads at Q25, called clones with MiXCR and kept productive beta chains. Rows with one shared CDR3 protein collapse into an entry with the most common genes and DNA. The sample includes about 4,200 distinct CDR3 sequences, with roughly 34% observed a single time. The ten most abundant clones make up around 5.4% of the sample. CDR3 length: 22 amino acids, cysteine to phenylalanine. Sequences SGHTA (CDR1) and FQGNSA (CDR2) are obtained from the germline V gene. The TCR was taken from a female donor with primary Sjogren's syndrome. Here the chain combines TRBV7-2 and TRBJ2-1; the D call of TRBD2 is as the table states it, not checked on the DNA. Sequencing was done on a sample of memory CD4+ T cells from salivary gland. For the CDR3, the sequence is CASSFYICSAAHGTSGDNEQFF.